The T cell receptor beta chain under discussion was sequenced for a study of blood T cells in healthy people across ages. A second PCR of roughly 7 to 11 cycles used a sample-barcoded 5' primer and a J-beta primer mix. MiXCR, run by TCRdb on the 5' RACE reads, gives a single entry per CDR3 protein. This sample yields about 900,000 distinct CDR3 sequences, of which 55% to 65% are seen a single time; around a quarter belongs to the top ten. Every donor gave roughly 9.2 milliliters of peripheral blood. Material for sequencing was blood. The receptor comes from a man aged 25-45 years in good health.

The DNA for the CDR3 is TGTGCCAGCAGCTTCGGGGGACCTGACTATGGCTACACCTTC. Translating it yields CASSFGGPDYGYTF. The V and J genes are TRBV7-9 and TRBJ1-2; TRBD1 might be the D (5 bases). Germline V gene sequence: CDR1 SEHNR, CDR2 FQNEAQ (reference sequence). Trimming removed 3 bases at V and 3 bases at J, with 11 bases between. The CDR3 runs 14 residues.